A single sample gave rise to the 22 T cell receptor beta chains below, sequenced in a study of blood T cells in healthy people across ages. Together with a sample-barcoded 5' primer, a J-beta primer mix was included in a second PCR lasting about 7 to 11 cycles. A single record per CDR3 protein comes from TCRdb applying MiXCR to the 5' RACE reads. The data contain more than 700,000 distinct CDR3 sequences, about 53% of them singletons. The sequencing sample was made of blood. These receptors were obtained from a man at least 80 years old in good health.

The chain carries TRBV20-1 and TRBJ2-1, with D unclear. Germline V gives CDR1 DFQATT, CDR2 SNEGSKA (reference sequence). The CDR3 has 10 residues. The CDR3 loop is CTARLDEQFF. The CDR3 DNA reads as TGCACCGCTCGGCTCGATGAGCAGTTCTTC.

This chain's CDR3 is CASSQRGRGTQYF. CDR3 nucleotides: TGTGCCAGCAGCCAAAGGGGACGGGGGACCCAGTACTTC. The chain is built from TRBV3-1 and TRBJ2-5; the D call may be TRBD1 or TRBD2 (5 bases each). V was pared by 2 bases and J by 7 bases, with 11 bases between. There are 13 residues in the CDR3. Germline CDR1 and CDR2: LGHDT and YNNKEL (reference sequence).

In its sample, this clonotype was seen a few times. Germline and junction disagree at one end, which may indicate a read error. The J gene is TRBJ1-6, the V gene TRBV27, with 8 positions matching TRBD1. The CDR3 contains 15 residues. CDR1 and CDR2 from the germline V gene are MNHEY and SMNVEV (reference sequence). In nucleotides, the CDR3 is TGTGCCAGCAGGAGACCGGGACAGGTTAATTCACCTCTCCACTTT. The encoded protein is CASRRPGQVNSPLHF.

The rearrangement joins TRBV20-1 to TRBJ2-1, with 10 bases that match TRBD2. The V gene end was trimmed by 6 bases and the J gene end by 10 bases; junction bases not matched to a gene: 12. This CDR3 is built from 14 residues. Germline values: CDR1 DFQATT, CDR2 SNEGSKA (reference sequence). The CDR3 loop is CSAPVSGRGAEQFF. In DNA, the CDR3 is TGCAGTGCCCCCGTGAGCGGGAGGGGGGCCGAGCAGTTCTTC.

On this clonotype: One junction end does not reproduce the germline sequence, and a read error may be involved. The chain links TRBV27 to TRBJ2-7, with a tentative D call TRBD2 (6 bases). The V gene's germline CDR1 is MNHEY and CDR2 SMNVEV (reference sequence). This CDR3 is built from 17 residues. The CDR3 nucleotides read TGTGCCAGCAGTCTATCCCCGTTAGGTAGCGGTTCCTACGAGCAGTACTTC. Its protein product is CASSLSPLGSGSYEQYF.

V and J are TRBV4-2 and TRBJ2-4; weak D call: TRBD1 (6 bases). The end of the DNA aligns better with TRBJ2-7, so the J call may be wrong. The CDR3 length is 15 residues. Germline V gene data show CDR1 as LGHNA and CDR2 as YNFKEQ. CDR3 protein: CASSQDGQGINEQYF. The CDR3 bases are TGTGCCAGCAGCCAAGACGGTCAGGGGATCAACGAGCAGTACTTC.

This clonotype has more than one count but fewer than ten. The chain links TRBV29-1 to TRBJ2-1, with D possibly matching TRBD2 (6 bases). The germline V and J ends were trimmed by 4 bases and 9 bases, with 13 bases remaining between them. CDR1 is SQVTM, CDR2 ANQGSEA, per germline. There are 12 residues in the CDR3. The CDR3 coding sequence is TGCAGCGTTGGTGGAGGGTTTGGTGAGCAGTTCTTC. Protein product: CSVGGGFGEQFF.

CDR3 bases: TGTGCCAGCAGCCGAGAGCCCCTCAATGAGCAGTTCTTC. Protein sequence: CASSREPLNEQFF. The rearrangement uses TRBV2 and TRBJ2-1; no definite D call. This CDR3 has 13 residues. V was clipped by 6 bases and J by 6 bases, with 12 bases between them. Germline V lookup: CDR1 SNHLY, CDR2 FYNNEI.

In this sample, this clonotype turned up a few times. This chain connects TRBV29-1 to TRBJ1-1; D remains ambiguous. V lost 1 base and J lost 1, with 10 bases in between. CDR1 SQVTM and CDR2 ANQGSEA come from the germline V gene. CDR3 length: 14 amino acids. CDR3 DNA: TGCAGCGTTGAAGTCGGCACTGGGAACACTGAAGCTTTCTTT. Its translation is CSVEVGTGNTEAFF.

This chain connects TRBV10-3 to TRBJ2-5; D may be TRBD2 (6 bases). The CDR3 extends over 15 amino acids. Trimming removed 6 bases from V and 2 bases from J, with 16 bases in between. The germline CDR1 and CDR2 sequences are ENHRY and SYGVKD. CDR3: CAIRPSPGTQETQYF. CDR3 sequence (DNA): TGTGCCATCAGACCATCCCCCGGGACTCAAGAGACCCAGTACTTC.

The rearrangement uses TRBV4-1 and TRBJ2-4; possibly TRBD1 or TRBD2 for D (5 bases each). Germline V gene lookup returns CDR1 MGHRA and CDR2 YSYEKL. Trimming took 0 bases from V and 0 from J, leaving 12 bases between them. The CDR3 runs 17 residues. This CDR3 is CASSQERGDLAKNIQYF. CDR3 sequence (DNA): TGCGCCAGCAGCCAAGAGAGGGGCGACCTAGCCAAAAACATTCAGTACTTC.

The sample holds a few counts of this clonotype. The V call is TRBV6-1, the J call TRBJ1-4; D is undetermined. The CDR3 is 13 amino acids. The V and J ends lost 2 bases and 7 bases respectively, with 8 bases between them. CDR1 is MNHNS, CDR2 SASEGT, per germline. CDR3 sequence: CASSELLGEKLFF. CDR3 nucleotides: TGTGCCAGCAGTGAATTACTAGGTGAAAAACTGTTTTTT.

This chain connects TRBV5-1 to TRBJ2-5; TRBD2 agrees at 7 bases. This CDR3 spans 15 amino acids. Germline CDR1 SGHRS, CDR2 YFSETQ. Trimming took 4 bases from V and 5 from J; bases not matched to a gene: 11. The CDR3 loop is CASSLLGGAGETQYF. Written as DNA, the CDR3 is TGCGCCAGCAGCCTCTTGGGAGGGGCCGGGGAGACCCAGTACTTC.

The count of this clonotype is one. V usage is TRBV6-6 and J usage is TRBJ1-1; a possible D gene is TRBD1 (5 bases). Trimming shortened V by 10 bases and J by 5 bases, and 23 bases separated the two germline ends. Germline V gene lookup returns CDR1 MNHNY and CDR2 SVGAGI (reference sequence). The CDR3 is made up of 15 amino acids. The CDR3 here is CATRFSGVAGTEAFF. CDR3 bases: TGTGCCACCCGATTTTCCGGGGTAGCAGGGACTGAAGCTTTCTTT.

The V and J genes are TRBV6-2 or TRBV6-3 and TRBJ2-4; D gene unclear. The J call may not be correct, given that the DNA end is closer to TRBJ2-7. The CDR3 is 13 amino acids. The V gene's germline CDR1 is MNHEY and CDR2 SVGEGT. The CDR3: CASTDPGTYEQYF. CDR3 coding DNA: TGTGCCAGCACCGACCCCGGCACCTACGAGCAGTACTTC.

The chain links TRBV30 to TRBJ2-5, with unresolved D. Deletions cut 2 bases from V and 5 bases from J, with 6 bases between. The CDR3 loop spans 11 amino acids. CDR1 and CDR2 (germline): GTSNPN, SVGIG (reference sequence). The CDR3, as DNA: TGTGCCTGGAGTTTATCGGAGACCCAGTACTTC. Translating gives CAWSLSETQYF.

V and J are TRBV9 and TRBJ1-3; TRBD1 matches at 7 bases. CDR3 length: 16 residues. Germline assignment: CDR1 SGDLS and CDR2 YYNGEE. With V trimmed by 4 bases and J by 0 bases, 7 bases remained unmatched. The CDR3 nucleotides read TGTGCCAGCAGCCCACTCGGGACAGACTCTGGAAACACCATATATTTT. Translating gives CASSPLGTDSGNTIYF.

This clonotype appeared a few times. The V and J genes are TRBV25-1 and TRBJ2-5; tentative D call: TRBD2 (6 bases). V was shortened by 6 bases and J by 2 bases, with 10 bases between the two germline ends. The length of the CDR3 is 13 residues. CDR1 and CDR2 (germline): MGHDK, SYGVNS. CDR3: CASRFSGQETQYF. The CDR3 coding sequence is TGTGCCAGCAGATTTAGCGGTCAAGAGACCCAGTACTTC.

V and J are TRBV11-3 and TRBJ2-5; D may be TRBD2 (5 bases). The length of the CDR3 is 13 residues. Germline V lookup: CDR1 SGHNT, CDR2 YENEEA. Trimming cost V 4 bases and J 4 bases, with 10 bases left between them. CDR3 loop: CASSSGAGETQYF. The DNA of the CDR3 is TGTGCCAGCAGCTCGGGTGCGGGAGAGACCCAGTACTTC.

With respect to this clonotype: A much larger clone differs from this one at a single base, so this may be a read error. This sequence joins TRBV20-1 and TRBJ2-1; no firm D call. Germline V gene lookup returns CDR1 DFQATT and CDR2 SNEGSKA (reference sequence). The CDR3 length is 14 residues. CDR3 sequence reads: CSCFDPNGYNKQFF. For the CDR3, the DNA is TGCAGCTGCTTTGACCCCAATGGGTACAATAAGCAGTTCTTC.

The chain is built from TRBV29-1 and TRBJ2-2; D is uncertain. This CDR3 has 11 amino acids. Germline CDR1 SQVTM, CDR2 ANQGSEA. V was trimmed by 4 bases and J by 1 base, leaving 1 base between them. CDR3 sequence: CSVGNTGELFF. CDR3 in DNA: TGCAGCGTTGGGAACACCGGGGAGCTGTTTTTT.

The chain links TRBV5-5 to TRBJ1-2; possible D gene TRBD1, 5 bases. Per germline, CDR1 SGHKS and CDR2 YYEKEE (reference sequence). Trimming pared 4 bases from V and 6 bases from J, leaving 13 bases between. This CDR3 spans 13 amino acids. In nucleotides, the CDR3 is TGTGCCAGCAGCGCTACAGGCCTTGATGGCTACACCTTC. Translating gives CASSATGLDGYTF.